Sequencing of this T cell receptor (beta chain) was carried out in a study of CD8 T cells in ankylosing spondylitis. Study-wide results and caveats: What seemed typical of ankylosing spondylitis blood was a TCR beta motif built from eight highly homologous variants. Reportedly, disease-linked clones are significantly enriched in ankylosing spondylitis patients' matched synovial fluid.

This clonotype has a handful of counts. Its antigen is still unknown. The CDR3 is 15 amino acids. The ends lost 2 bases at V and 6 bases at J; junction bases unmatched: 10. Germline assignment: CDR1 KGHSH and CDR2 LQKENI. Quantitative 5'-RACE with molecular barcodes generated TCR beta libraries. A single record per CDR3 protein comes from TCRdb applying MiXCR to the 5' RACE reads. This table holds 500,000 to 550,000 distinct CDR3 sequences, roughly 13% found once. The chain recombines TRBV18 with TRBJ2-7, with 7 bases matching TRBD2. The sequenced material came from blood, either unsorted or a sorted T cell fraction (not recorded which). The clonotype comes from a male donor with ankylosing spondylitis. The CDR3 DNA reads TGTGCCAGCTCACCAGATTCGAGCGGGATGGGCGAGCAGTACTTC. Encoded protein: CASSPDSSGMGEQYF. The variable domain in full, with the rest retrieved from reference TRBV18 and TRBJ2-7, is NAGVMQNPRHLVRRRGQEARLRCSPMKGHSHVYWYRQLPEEGLKFMVYLQKENIIDESGMPKERFSAEFPKEGPSILRIQQVVRGDSAAYFCASSPDSSGMGEQYFGPGTRLTVT.